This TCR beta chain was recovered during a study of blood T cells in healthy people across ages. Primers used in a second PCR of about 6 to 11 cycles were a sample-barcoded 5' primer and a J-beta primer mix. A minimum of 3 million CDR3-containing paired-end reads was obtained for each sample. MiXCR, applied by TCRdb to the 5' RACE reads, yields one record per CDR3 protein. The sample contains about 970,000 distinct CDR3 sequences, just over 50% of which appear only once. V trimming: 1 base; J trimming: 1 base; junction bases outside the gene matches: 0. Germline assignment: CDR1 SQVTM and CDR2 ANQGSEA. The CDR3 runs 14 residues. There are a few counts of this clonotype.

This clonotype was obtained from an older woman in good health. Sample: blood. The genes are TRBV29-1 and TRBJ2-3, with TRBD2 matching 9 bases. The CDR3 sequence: CSVEGGRGTDTQYF. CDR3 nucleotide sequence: TGCAGCGTTGAAGGCGGGAGGGGCACAGATACGCAGTATTTT.